This T cell receptor (beta chain) was found in a study of CD8 T cells in ankylosing spondylitis. About this clonotype itself: Its antigen is still unknown.

TCRdb redid the calling of the 5' RACE reads with MiXCR, one entry per CDR3 protein. Of 250,000 to 400,000 distinct CDR3 sequences in the sample, more than 9% were seen once. This CDR3 has 12 residues. With 2 bases removed from V and 7 bases from J, the gap between germline ends came to 6 bases. Germline lookup yields CDR1 MDHEN and CDR2 SYDVKM. Study-wide points: Ankylosing spondylitis blood appeared to carry a characteristic TCR beta motif of under ten highly homologous variants. In the blood and synovial fluid of reactive arthritis, some motif variants had been previously reported.

The chain combines TRBV28 with TRBJ2-1; D not certain. The source is a female donor with ankylosing spondylitis or in good health (not recorded which). The sequencing input was blood, either unsorted or a sorted T cell fraction (not recorded which). This CDR3 is CASSLTLNEQFF. In DNA form, the CDR3 reads TGTGCCAGCAGTTTAACCCTTAATGAGCAGTTCTTC.